The entry that follows covers one T cell receptor (beta chain) sequence. Its cognate antigen is unknown. With V trimmed by 6 bases and J by 6 bases, 4 bases remained unmatched. The CDR3 is 12 amino acids. Germline CDR1 reads MDHEN; CDR2 reads SYDVKM. This entry comes from a study of cytotoxic CD8 clonotypes in ibrutinib-treated CLL. Overall study results and limits: Baseline levels of clonality went above those of age-matched healthy donors and moved with circulating CD8+ T-cell counts. Stable or contracted on treatment, public clonotypes were also uncommon. The clonality went up when patients responded to ibrutinib and dropped back toward baseline at progression. The study sampled sustained-remission and progressing patients at different times.

Produced via immunoSEQ multiplex PCR; TCRdb's table is partial and in-frame only. Found here are some 140,000 clones, roughly 80% of them singletons; the top ten hold 3.3%. The V call is TRBV28, the J call TRBJ1-1; TRBD1 aligns across 7 bases. Sequenced here: PBMCs, sampled after 24 months of ibrutinib treatment. The sequence was obtained from a human donor with chronic lymphocytic leukemia. The CDR3 is CASRDRRAEAFF. DNA of the CDR3: TGTGCCAGCAGGGACAGGCGGGCTGAAGCTTTCTTT.